These 31 T cell receptor beta chains came from one sample sequenced in a study of CD8+ T cells in alopecia areata. Following extraction, RNA underwent reverse transcription to cDNA, which served as the sequencing template. Some clones are missing from TCRdb's copy, which holds only in-frame ones; the method was immunoSEQ multiplex PCR. This sample yields hundreds of thousands of clones, of which 60% are seen a single time; about 0.88% belongs to the top ten. Documented treatment: oral pan-JAK inhibitor, 5-10 mg twice daily. The sample here was CD4+ T cells sorted from blood, taken at roughly week 53, from a patient treated with tofacitinib. The source of these receptors is a human donor with alopecia areata.

The rearrangement joins TRBV11-2 to TRBJ2-1; D possibly corresponds to TRBD1 (6 bases). The CDR3 spans 15 residues. V lost 7 bases, J lost 6 bases, and 19 bases lay in between. The germline gives CDR1 SGHAT, CDR2 FQNNGV. The CDR3 DNA reads as TGTGCCAGCAACCCTATTGGGGGCTCCGGCAATGAGCAGTTCTTC. Translating it yields CASNPIGGSGNEQFF.

This clone was recorded a few times. The chain has TRBV7-3 and TRBJ2-2; D gene unclear. The V end lost 10 bases, the J end lost 2 bases, and 11 bases lay between the germline ends. Germline-derived CDR1 and CDR2 are SGHTA and FQGTGA. CDR3 size: 13 residues. The CDR3 is CATRQDNTGELFF. The CDR3 DNA follows: TGTGCCACCCGTCAGGACAACACCGGGGAGCTGTTTTTT. Together with reference TRBV7-3 and TRBJ2-2, the CDR3 gives the full variable domain: GAGVSQTPSNKVTEKGKYVELRCDPISGHTALYWYRQSLGQGPEFLIYFQGTGAADDSGLPNDRFFAVRPEGSVSTLKIQRTERGDSAVYLCATRQDNTGELFFGEGSRLTVL.

The chain recombines TRBV27 with TRBJ2-1; possibly TRBD1 or TRBD2 for D (5 bases each). This CDR3 has 14 amino acids. Germline loops: CDR1 MNHEY, CDR2 SMNVEV (reference sequence). V was trimmed by 3 bases and J by 7 bases, leaving 13 bases between them. The CDR3 reads CASSFFSGPNEQFF. The CDR3 DNA sequence: TGTGCCAGCAGTTTCTTTTCGGGACCGAATGAGCAGTTCTTC.

This chain joins TRBV5-1 and TRBJ2-7; D is possibly TRBD1 (6 bases). The CDR3 sequence is 14 residues long. The V and J ends lost 3 bases and 6 bases respectively, with 16 bases between them. In germline, CDR1 is SGHRS, CDR2 YFSETQ. The CDR3 sequence is CASSWDILVAEQYF. The CDR3 DNA reads as TGCGCCAGCAGCTGGGACATTCTCGTCGCCGAGCAGTACTTC.

In its sample, this clone was seen once. This chain joins TRBV5-4 and TRBJ1-1; possibly TRBD1 for D (5 bases). Germline assignment: CDR1 SGHNT and CDR2 YYREEE (reference sequence). This CDR3 spans 15 amino acids. With 4 bases removed from V and 0 bases from J, the gap between germline ends came to 13 bases. CDR3 coding DNA: TGTGCCAGCAGCCCTTACAGGTTAATGAACACTGAAGCTTTCTTT. The encoded protein is CASSPYRLMNTEAFF.

Only a few counts were recorded for this clone. This specimen includes other DNA sequences encoding the same CDR3. The chain recombines TRBV29-1 with TRBJ1-5; no clear D gene. CDR1 is SQVTM, CDR2 ANQGSEA, per germline. The V gene lost 4 bases and the J gene lost 5 bases, with 15 bases spanning the gap. This CDR3 contains 14 residues. CDR3: CSVANTGLDQPQHF. CDR3 in DNA: TGCAGCGTTGCCAACACGGGTTTGGATCAGCCCCAGCATTTT.

This clone was detected a few times. The V call is TRBV5-1, the J call TRBJ1-1, with D perhaps TRBD1 (6 bases). The CDR3 is 13 amino acids. Trimming pared 6 bases from V and 3 bases from J, leaving 12 bases between. Germline CDR1 is SGHRS and CDR2 is YFSETQ. DNA for the CDR3: TGCGCCAGCATCGGGACATTCGACACTGAAGCTTTCTTT. Protein sequence: CASIGTFDTEAFF. The variable domain in full, completed from reference TRBV5-1 and TRBJ1-1, reads KAGVTQTPRYLIKTRGQQVTLSCSPISGHRSVSWYQQTPGQGLQFLFEYFSETQRNKGNFPGRFSGRQFSNSRSEMNVSTLELGDSALYLCASIGTFDTEAFFGQGTRLTVV.

The genes are TRBV9 and TRBJ2-5, with TRBD2 as a possible D gene (5 bases). V gave up 1 base and J gave up 6 bases, with 10 bases separating them. The V gene's germline CDR1 is SGDLS and CDR2 YYNGEE. There are 13 residues in the CDR3. CDR3 region: CASSVPGGKTQYF. Here the CDR3 DNA reads TGTGCCAGCAGCGTACCCGGAGGAAAGACCCAGTACTTC. Filled out from reference TRBV9 and TRBJ2-5, the complete variable domain reads DSGVTQTPKHLITATGQRVTLRCSPRSGDLSVYWYQQSLDQGLQFLIQYYNGEERAKGNILERFSAQQFPDLHSELNLSSLELGDSALYFCASSVPGGKTQYFGPGTRLLVL.

This rearrangement joins TRBV7-6 to TRBJ1-2; TRBD1 aligns across 8 bases. Germline-derived CDR1 and CDR2 are SGHVS and FNYEAQ. V shed 0 bases and J 6 bases; nucleotides not matched to a gene: 6. CDR3 length equals 15 residues. CDR3 protein: CASSLAGLTGDGYTF. For the CDR3, the DNA is TGTGCCAGCAGCTTAGCAGGGCTGACAGGGGATGGCTACACCTTC.

The chain carries TRBV23-1 and TRBJ2-1; no clear D. TRBV23-1 is an open reading frame, and its role is uncertain. The CDR3 is 16 amino acids. Trimming shortened V by 3 bases and J by 2 bases, and 14 bases separated the two germline ends. DNA of the CDR3: TGCGCCAGCAGTCAGAGTGGGCCGAGAACCTACAATGAGCAGTTCTTC. Its translation: CASSQSGPRTYNEQFF.

The chain uses TRBV6-5 and TRBJ1-5; possible D gene TRBD1, 6 bases. CDR3 size: 13 residues. Germline loops: CDR1 MNHEY, CDR2 SVGAGI. V was trimmed by 5 bases and J by 4 bases, leaving 9 bases between them. DNA for the CDR3: TGTGCCAGCAGTCACGACAGGAATCAGCCCCAGCATTTT. It is translated as CASSHDRNQPQHF.

This chain uses TRBV30 with TRBJ1-1; D uncertain. Looked up from germline, CDR1 is GTSNPN and CDR2 is SVGIG (reference sequence). V lost 2 bases and J lost 10, with 14 bases in between. CDR3 length equals 12 residues. CDR3 nucleotides: TGTGCCTGGAGTCCTGTTGGCGATCCAGCTTTCTTT. Translation gives CAWSPVGDPAFF.

This clone was detected only a few times. This chain uses TRBV27 with TRBJ1-2, with a weak D call TRBD1 (5 bases). Germline assignment: CDR1 MNHEY and CDR2 SMNVEV (reference sequence). V shed 6 bases and J shed 5 bases, with 22 bases lying between them. This CDR3 comprises 16 residues. The CDR3 DNA follows: TGTGCCAGCAGCCAGCGATTGACAGTCGCCACTTATGGCTACACCTTC. Amino acids: CASSQRLTVATYGYTF.

The J gene is TRBJ2-7, the V gene TRBV29-1; the D is unclear. Trimming shortened V by 2 bases and J by 4 bases, and 9 bases separated the two germline ends. The CDR3 extends over 12 amino acids. Germline V gene lookup returns CDR1 SQVTM and CDR2 ANQGSEA. CDR3: CSVERGSYEQYF. The CDR3 DNA is TGCAGCGTTGAACGAGGAAGTTACGAGCAGTACTTC.

The chain joins TRBV11-3 to TRBJ1-2; D might be TRBD1 (5 bases). This CDR3 spans 13 amino acids. Per the germline V gene, CDR1 is SGHNT and CDR2 is YENEEA. With 3 bases removed from V and 7 bases from J, the gap between germline ends came to 12 bases. The DNA of the CDR3 is TGTGCCAGCAGCTTCGCGGAGGGGCTTGGCTACACCTTC. Protein product: CASSFAEGLGYTF. Full variable domain (outside the CDR3, taken from reference TRBV11-3 and TRBJ1-2): EAGVVQSPRYKIIEKKQPVAFWCNPISGHNTLYWYLQNLGQGPELLIRYENEEAVDDSQLPKDRFSAERLKGVDSTLKIQPAELGDSAVYLCASSFAEGLGYTFGSGTRLTVV.

Regarding this clone: Other nucleotide sequences in the sample specify the same CDR3. The V call is TRBV29-1, the J call TRBJ2-2, with no clear D. Trimming removed 5 bases at V and 1 base at J, with 2 bases between. Germline CDR1 reads SQVTM; CDR2 reads ANQGSEA. The CDR3 is 11 amino acids. The CDR3 bases are TGCAGCGTTCAGAACACCGGGGAGCTGTTTTTT. This gives the protein CSVQNTGELFF.

This clone was seen a few times. The chain has TRBV29-1 and TRBJ2-1; TRBD1 matches 9 bases. Losses at the gene ends were 5 bases for V and 4 bases for J; bases not matched to a gene: 12. CDR3 length equals 16 residues. Per the germline V gene, CDR1 is SQVTM and CDR2 is ANQGSEA. The DNA of the CDR3 is TGCAGCGTTCATCAGTCCGGGACAGGGATTTACAATGAGCAGTTCTTC. Its protein is CSVHQSGTGIYNEQFF.

This rearrangement joins TRBV30 to TRBJ2-7; tentatively, D is TRBD1 (5 bases). Trimming pared 3 bases from V and 5 bases from J, leaving 11 bases between. The CDR3 length is 12 residues. CDR1 and CDR2 (germline): GTSNPN, SVGIG (reference sequence). The CDR3 DNA is TGTGCCTGGAGCTCTTGGACAAACGAGCAGTACTTC. It yields the protein CAWSSWTNEQYF.

The chain joins TRBV2 to TRBJ1-2; D is possibly TRBD1 (5 bases). V was clipped by 7 bases and J by 6 bases, with 9 bases between them. CDR3 length equals 11 residues. Per germline, CDR1 SNHLY and CDR2 FYNNEI. This chain's CDR3 is CASTRDNGYTF. Written as DNA, the CDR3 is TGTGCCAGCACCAGGGATAATGGCTACACCTTC.

The sample holds a few counts of this clone. The V and J genes are TRBV9 and TRBJ2-5, with TRBD2 as a possible D gene (6 bases). V shed 0 bases and J shed 5 bases, with 20 bases lying between them. Germline V gene data show CDR1 as SGDLS and CDR2 as YYNGEE. CDR3 length equals 17 residues. The CDR3 region is CASSVGWAWGGEETQYF. The CDR3 DNA sequence: TGTGCCAGCAGCGTAGGTTGGGCCTGGGGAGGAGAGGAGACCCAGTACTTC.

The V gene is TRBV9, the J gene TRBJ2-3, with TRBD2 identical over 11 bases. The germline gives CDR1 SGDLS, CDR2 YYNGEE. The ends lost 3 bases at V and 10 bases at J; junction bases unmatched: 10. The CDR3 covers 15 residues. The CDR3 DNA reads TGTGCCAGCAGCGGACTAGCGGGGAAGTCTGTACCGCAGTATTTT. It yields the protein CASSGLAGKSVPQYF.

The chain uses TRBV19 and TRBJ1-6; 9 nucleotides agree with TRBD1. This CDR3 has 14 amino acids. Unmatched junction bases numbered 4, after V lost 6 bases and J lost 7 bases. Germline CDR1 LNHDA, CDR2 SQIVND (reference sequence). For the CDR3, the DNA is TGTGCCAGTAGAGAGACAGGGGGAAATTCACCCCTCCACTTT. Translation: CASRETGGNSPLHF.

This clone was observed at least ten times. The chain carries TRBV25-1 and TRBJ2-3, with D possibly matching TRBD2 (5 bases). The germline gives CDR1 MGHDK, CDR2 SYGVNS. The CDR3 extends over 16 amino acids. V lost 6 bases to trimming and J lost 7 bases, with 23 bases between them. The CDR3 DNA reads TGTGCCAGCAGCCGTACCCGCGGGCATGCTGTAAATACGCAGTATTTT. Protein: CASSRTRGHAVNTQYF.

This clone was seen once. The chain uses TRBV6-1 and TRBJ1-2; D gene unclear. Trimming left V 5 bases short and J 8 bases short, with 18 bases between. The germline V gene encodes CDR1 MNHNS and CDR2 SASEGT. CDR3 length equals 14 residues. CDR3 DNA: TGTGCCAGCAGTCCTGGGCCAGGCGATAGAGGCTACACCTTC. Amino acid sequence: CASSPGPGDRGYTF.

The chain has TRBV9 and TRBJ2-1; TRBD2 matches at 10 bases. This CDR3 has 13 amino acids. Germline CDR1 is SGDLS and CDR2 is YYNGEE. V shed 1 base, J shed 8 bases, and the junction held 0 bases outside the gene matches. The CDR3: CASSVTSGDEQFF. The CDR3 coding sequence is TGTGCCAGCAGCGTAACTAGCGGGGATGAGCAGTTCTTC.

The V gene is TRBV30, the J gene TRBJ1-1, with 7 bases identical to TRBD1. V was pared by 4 bases and J by 6 bases, with 5 bases of the junction left unmatched. Germline loops: CDR1 GTSNPN, CDR2 SVGIG (reference sequence). The CDR3 runs 12 residues. Here the CDR3 DNA reads TGTGCCTGGACAGGGGGTAGCGCTGAAGCTTTCTTT. This codes for CAWTGGSAEAFF.

The chain employs TRBV2 and TRBJ2-3, with 9 bases lining up with TRBD1. CDR3 length: 14 amino acids. The V segment lost 6 bases and the J segment 5 bases; nucleotides outside the gene matches: 6. Germline CDR1 and CDR2: SNHLY and FYNNEI. The CDR3 is CASRRDRAVDTQYF. The CDR3 bases are TGTGCCAGCAGAAGGGACAGGGCGGTAGATACGCAGTATTTT.

V gene TRBV10-3 combines with J gene TRBJ2-5; no firm D call. Germline lookup yields CDR1 ENHRY and CDR2 SYGVKD. The CDR3 loop spans 13 amino acids. V lost 3 bases and J lost 1, with 6 bases in between. CDR3 amino acids: CAISDLIQETQYF. DNA for the CDR3: TGTGCCATCAGTGATCTGATCCAAGAGACCCAGTACTTC.

The gene calls are TRBV5-4 and TRBJ1-2; TRBD1 matches at 10 bases. Per the germline V gene, CDR1 is SGHNT and CDR2 is YYREEE (reference sequence). The CDR3 covers 15 residues. Trimming at V came to 4 bases and at J to 6 bases, leaving 9 bases not matched to a gene. CDR3 region: CASSRDRGHTDGYTF. The CDR3 DNA follows: TGTGCCAGCAGCAGAGACAGGGGGCATACGGATGGCTACACCTTC.

This clone was observed a few times. The chain links TRBV2 to TRBJ2-6; D remains ambiguous. V gave up 0 bases and J gave up 0 bases, with 3 bases separating them. This CDR3 has 15 amino acids. CDR1 SNHLY and CDR2 FYNNEI come from the germline V gene. The CDR3 here is CASSEAGSGANVLTF. Written as DNA, the CDR3 is TGTGCCAGCAGTGAAGCAGGCTCTGGGGCCAACGTCCTGACTTTC. Looking up the rest from reference TRBV2 and TRBJ2-6 gives the full variable domain: EPEVTQTPSHQVTQMGQEVILRCVPISNHLYFYWYRQILGQKVEFLVSFYNNEISEKSEIFDDQFSVERPDGSNFTLKIRSTKLEDSAMYFCASSEAGSGANVLTFGAGSRLTVL.

This clone showed up just a few times. The chain couples TRBV5-1 to TRBJ2-3; D is uncertain. CDR3 length: 14 amino acids. Germline CDR1 is SGHRS and CDR2 is YFSETQ. Trimming left V 4 bases short and J 3 bases short, with 12 bases between. The CDR3 reads CASSDPGPTDTQYF. The CDR3, as DNA: TGCGCCAGCAGCGATCCGGGCCCTACAGATACGCAGTATTTT.